This T cell receptor (beta chain) was identified in a study of T cells in Graves' hyperthyroidism and ophthalmopathy. Turning to the study itself: Peripheral blood was drawn at first diagnosis, prior to all treatment. Study findings and constraints: Ophthalmopathy and stable hyperthyroidism were separated by a 13 V-J model. Most thyroid-expanded clonotypes above 0.001 were also found in blood.

Trimming removed 0 bases from V and 7 bases from J, with 13 bases in between. The CDR3 spans 14 residues. Germline V gene lookup returns CDR1 SGDLS and CDR2 YYNGEE. This clonotype was found many times. Its specificity is unknown. This may stem from a read error, because a much larger clone lies one nucleotide away. RNA transcripts were the template for amplifying TCR beta CDR3 regions. The HTBI primer set served for first-round RT-PCR of the TCR CDR3. TCRdb fed the multiplex PCR reads into MiXCR, producing one record per CDR3 protein. Of tens of thousands of distinct CDR3 sequences in the sample, approximately 46% are singletons; the top ten hold 10%.

The chain uses TRBV9 and TRBJ1-2, with unresolved D. This receptor was taken from a woman aged 25 to 39 with Graves' hyperthyroidism. Sequenced sample: blood. The CDR3 loop reads CASSVVSLGSGYTF. The DNA for the CDR3 is TGTGCCAGCAGCGTAGTCAGCCTTGGGAGTGGCTACACCTTC.